The rows below give T cell receptor beta chains drawn from one sample of a study of long-term antiretroviral therapy in people with HIV. Method: immunoSEQ multiplex PCR; TCRdb's copy keeps in-frame clones and lacks some. The data contain about 22,000 clones, approximately 84% of them singletons. The material was unsorted PBMCs, obtained 1.8 years before starting antiretroviral therapy. The receptors shown here come from a woman aged 25 to 45 with HIV. Both conserved end residues are part of each CDR3. A D gene is named only where the DNA matches it firmly. Some rows have no size entry. The others give once, few or many, or a class for an expanded clone.

V	D	J	size	DNA	CDR3
TRBV2	TRBD1	TRBJ2-7	few	TGTGCCAGCAGGCGGGACAGGGATTACGAGCAGTACTTC	CASRRDRDYEQYF
TRBV9	-	TRBJ1-5	-	TGTGCCAGCAGCCCCGACTCCAGCGGTCAGCCCCAGCATTTT	CASSPDSSGQPQHF
TRBV6-5	-	TRBJ1-6	-	TGTGCCAGCAGTTACGCTGGGGGTAATTCACCCCTCCACTTT	CASSYAGGNSPLHF
TRBV12-5	-	TRBJ1-1	once	TGTGCTAGTGGTTTGCAACAGGAGTCTGAAGCTTTCTTT	CASGLQQESEAFF
TRBV11-2	-	TRBJ1-1	few	TGTGCCAGCAGCCTCTTAGGGAACACTGAAGCTTTCTTT	CASSLLGNTEAFF
TRBV19	-	TRBJ1-1	once	TGTGCCAGTAGTATAGACCTAGGGAACACTGAAGCTTTCTTT	CASSIDLGNTEAFF
TRBV11-2	TRBD1	TRBJ2-3	-	TGTGCCAGCAGCAGACGACAGGGCAAAACAGATACGCAGTATTTT	CASSRRQGKTDTQYF
TRBV6-1	TRBD1	TRBJ1-1	-	TGTGCCAGCAGTCCGTACAGGGGAAACACTGAAGCTTTCTTT	CASSPYRGNTEAFF
TRBV30	-	TRBJ1-3	-	TGTGCCTGGACTGCACTAACAGGGTTCGGCACCATATATTTT	CAWTALTGFGTIYF
TRBV7-3	-	TRBJ1-1	-	TGTGCCAGCAGCTTGACACCGAAATACACTGAAGCTTTCTTT	CASSLTPKYTEAFF
TRBV7-3	-	TRBJ2-2	-	TGTGCCAGCAGCTTAACGTGGGGGACCGGGGAGCTGTTTTTT	CASSLTWGTGELFF
TRBV18	-	TRBJ1-3	-	TGTGCCAGCTCACAAACAGACCTTGGAAACACCATATATTTT	CASSQTDLGNTIYF
TRBV6-5	-	TRBJ1-5	-	TGTGCCAGCAGCATCGGACAGTATAGCAATCAGCCCCAGCATTTT	CASSIGQYSNQPQHF
TRBV28	-	TRBJ2-3	-	TGTGCCAGCAGTTTATCGGACCGGGACACCTTCACAGATACGCAGTATTTT	CASSLSDRDTFTDTQYF
TRBV29-1	-	TRBJ1-1	-	TGCAGCGTCTTACCAAACCTTCCGGGACTCTCGAACACTGAAGCTTTCTTT	CSVLPNLPGLSNTEAFF
TRBV15	-	TRBJ1-2	-	TGTGCCACCAGCAGAGTCGGGGGGCTGAGCTATGGCTACACCTTC	CATSRVGGLSYGYTF
TRBV7-8	-	TRBJ1-4	-	TGTGCCAGCAGCTTAGCCCCTTGGCCTGCAACTAATGAAAAACTGTTTTTT	CASSLAPWPATNEKLFF
TRBV19	-	TRBJ1-6	-	TGTGCCAGTAGTATTGGTTCCAGTAGAAGTGATTCACCCCTCCACTTT	CASSIGSSRSDSPLHF
TRBV5-1	-	TRBJ2-5	-	TGCGCCAGCAATCTGGACTGGGGGGAGACCCAGTACTTC	CASNLDWGETQYF
TRBV9	TRBD1	TRBJ2-1	-	TGTGCCAGCAGCGCCGACCAGGACAGGGGACGCGAGCAGTTCTTC	CASSADQDRGREQFF
TRBV30	-	TRBJ1-2	-	TGTGCCTGGAGCCCGTCTAGCCGGGACTATGGCTACACCTTC	CAWSPSSRDYGYTF
TRBV11-2	-	TRBJ1-1	-	TGTGCCAGCAGCACGCAAACCTCAGGGGCCTTTAGCACTGAAGCTTTCTTT	CASSTQTSGAFSTEAFF
TRBV5-1	TRBD1	TRBJ2-1	-	TGCGCCAGCAGCTCCGGGACAGGGAGTGGCAATGAGCAGTTCTTC	CASSSGTGSGNEQFF